This T cell receptor (beta chain) was found in a study of CD8+ T cells in alopecia areata. It was from alopecia areata patients that lesional scalp punch biopsies and peripheral blood were collected. V trimming: 3 bases; J trimming: 4 bases; junction bases outside the gene matches: 4. The germline gives CDR1 MDHEN, CDR2 SYDVKM. The CDR3 totals 15 residues. The sequencing template was cDNA reverse transcribed from extracted RNA. The repertoire was sequenced with immunoSEQ multiplex PCR; TCRdb's copy has only in-frame clones and lacks some. The sample lists roughly 13,000 clones, about 60% seen once, with around 9.9% in the top ten.

The sample here was skin, taken at week 0. V is TRBV28 and J is TRBJ2-2, with 8 bases identical to TRBD1. This clonotype was obtained from a human donor with alopecia areata. Here the CDR3 reads CASSFGTGRTGELFF. Written as DNA, the CDR3 is TGTGCCAGCAGTTTCGGGACAGGACGCACCGGGGAGCTGTTTTTT. The complete variable domain, with remaining parts taken from reference TRBV28 and TRBJ2-2, reads DVKVTQSSRYLVKRTGEKVFLECVQDMDHENMFWYRQDPGLGLRLIYFSYDVKMKEKGDIPEGYSVSREKKERFSLILESASTNQTSMYLCASSFGTGRTGELFFGEGSRLTVL.